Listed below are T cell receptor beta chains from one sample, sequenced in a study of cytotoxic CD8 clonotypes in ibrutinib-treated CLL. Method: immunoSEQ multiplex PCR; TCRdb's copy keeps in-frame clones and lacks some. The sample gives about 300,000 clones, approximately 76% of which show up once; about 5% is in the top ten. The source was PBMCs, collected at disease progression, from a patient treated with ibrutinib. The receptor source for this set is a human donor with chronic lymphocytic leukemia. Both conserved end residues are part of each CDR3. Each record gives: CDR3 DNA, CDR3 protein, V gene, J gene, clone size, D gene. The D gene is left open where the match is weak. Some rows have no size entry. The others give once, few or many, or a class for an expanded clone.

cdr3_nt: TGTGCCAGCAGTTTAGGACTAGAGGGGAATGAGCAGTTCTTC
cdr3_aa: CASSLGLEGNEQFF
v_call: TRBV27
j_call: TRBJ2-1
clone_size: NA
d_call: TRBD2

cdr3_nt: TGTGCCAGCAGCATAGACCACAATGAGCAGTTCTTC
cdr3_aa: CASSIDHNEQFF
v_call: TRBV7-2
j_call: TRBJ2-1
clone_size: NA
d_call: NA

cdr3_nt: TGTGCCAGCAGCTTAGTTAGGGAGCAGTACTTC
cdr3_aa: CASSLVREQYF
v_call: TRBV7-6
j_call: TRBJ2-7
clone_size: once
d_call: NA

cdr3_nt: TGTGCCAGCACCAGGAGGACAGGAACCTACGAGCAGTACTTC
cdr3_aa: CASTRRTGTYEQYF
v_call: TRBV2
j_call: TRBJ2-7
clone_size: NA
d_call: TRBD1

cdr3_nt: TGTGCCAGCAGCCAACACTACGAGCAGTACTTC
cdr3_aa: CASSQHYEQYF
v_call: TRBV14
j_call: TRBJ2-7
clone_size: few
d_call: NA

cdr3_nt: TGTGCCAGCAGCCCCCGGGGGGGAGACACCATATATTTT
cdr3_aa: CASSPRGGDTIYF
v_call: TRBV9
j_call: TRBJ1-3
clone_size: once
d_call: NA

cdr3_nt: TGTGCCAGCAGCCATTCACTTACCTCTGGGGCCAACGTCCTGACTTTC
cdr3_aa: CASSHSLTSGANVLTF
v_call: TRBV7-9
j_call: TRBJ2-6
clone_size: NA
d_call: NA

cdr3_nt: TGTGCCAGCAGGGTTCCGGGACTCTCCTACGAGCAGTACTTC
cdr3_aa: CASRVPGLSYEQYF
v_call: TRBV2
j_call: TRBJ2-7
clone_size: NA
d_call: NA

cdr3_nt: TGCGCCAGCAGTGAGTTGCACATATCGGGGGCAACTAATGAAAAACTGTTTTTT
cdr3_aa: CASSELHISGATNEKLFF
v_call: TRBV10-2
j_call: TRBJ1-4
clone_size: NA
d_call: NA

cdr3_nt: TGTGCCAGCAGCCAGTACTTAGCGAATGAGCAGTTCTTC
cdr3_aa: CASSQYLANEQFF
v_call: TRBV7-3
j_call: TRBJ2-1
clone_size: NA
d_call: NA

cdr3_nt: TGCAGCGTCAGGGGGGTTGAGCAGTTCTTC
cdr3_aa: CSVRGVEQFF
v_call: TRBV29-1
j_call: TRBJ2-1
clone_size: NA
d_call: NA

cdr3_nt: TGTGCCAGCAGCTTGTGGACTAGCGGGACCGAGAGCTCCTACAATGAGCAGTTCTTC
cdr3_aa: CASSLWTSGTESSYNEQFF
v_call: TRBV5-6
j_call: TRBJ2-1
clone_size: NA
d_call: TRBD2

cdr3_nt: TGCGCCAGCAGCTTGATGGTGGGGACTAGCGGGAGGGTAGAGACCCAGTACTTC
cdr3_aa: CASSLMVGTSGRVETQYF
v_call: TRBV5-1
j_call: TRBJ2-5
clone_size: NA
d_call: TRBD2

cdr3_nt: TGTGCCAGTAGTATAACCGGGACAGGGGTATACGAGCAGTACTTC
cdr3_aa: CASSITGTGVYEQYF
v_call: TRBV19
j_call: TRBJ2-7
clone_size: once
d_call: TRBD1

cdr3_nt: TGTGCCAGCGCCCGAGGCGACGCTTTCTTT
cdr3_aa: CASARGDAFF
v_call: TRBV28
j_call: TRBJ1-1
clone_size: NA
d_call: NA

cdr3_nt: TGTGCCAGCAGCTTCGGGACACCGGCCCAAGCTTTCTTT
cdr3_aa: CASSFGTPAQAFF
v_call: TRBV5-4
j_call: TRBJ1-1
clone_size: NA
d_call: NA

cdr3_nt: TGTGCCAGCTCACGCACGACAGGGGGGAACACTGAAGCTTTCTTT
cdr3_aa: CASSRTTGGNTEAFF
v_call: TRBV18
j_call: TRBJ1-1
clone_size: NA
d_call: TRBD1

cdr3_nt: TGTGCCAGCAGCTTACGCGGTCGGGGTCCCTACGAGCAGTACTTC
cdr3_aa: CASSLRGRGPYEQYF
v_call: TRBV13
j_call: TRBJ2-7
clone_size: NA
d_call: NA

cdr3_nt: TGCGCCAGCAGCTTGGTGGGGGGCACTAATGAAAAACTGTTTTTT
cdr3_aa: CASSLVGGTNEKLFF
v_call: TRBV5-1
j_call: TRBJ1-4
clone_size: NA
d_call: NA

cdr3_nt: TGTGCCAGCAGCCTTCTAGGGGGGGTCCAAGAGACCCAGTACTTC
cdr3_aa: CASSLLGGVQETQYF
v_call: TRBV6-5
j_call: TRBJ2-5
clone_size: few
d_call: NA

cdr3_nt: TGCGCCAGCAGCGGGACAGGGGATTCACCCCTCCACTTT
cdr3_aa: CASSGTGDSPLHF
v_call: TRBV5-1
j_call: TRBJ1-6
clone_size: NA
d_call: TRBD1

cdr3_nt: TGTGCCAGCAGCTTATACGCAGGGGGCGCAGAGACCCAGTACTTC
cdr3_aa: CASSLYAGGAETQYF
v_call: TRBV7-9
j_call: TRBJ2-5
clone_size: NA
d_call: TRBD1

cdr3_nt: TGTGCCAGCATTGGATTTCTTAACTATGGCTACACCTTC
cdr3_aa: CASIGFLNYGYTF
v_call: TRBV28
j_call: TRBJ1-2
clone_size: NA
d_call: NA

cdr3_nt: TGTGCCAGCAGCCAAGAGTCTATTCCGGACAATGAGCAGTTCTTC
cdr3_aa: CASSQESIPDNEQFF
v_call: TRBV4-2
j_call: TRBJ2-1
clone_size: NA
d_call: NA

cdr3_nt: TGTGCCAGCAGCCGAAAGCCTACAGGGAGAACTGAAGCTTTCTTT
cdr3_aa: CASSRKPTGRTEAFF
v_call: TRBV7-6
j_call: TRBJ1-1
clone_size: NA
d_call: NA

cdr3_nt: TGTGCCAGCAGCTTGGCCGGTCAGCGGGACAATGAGCAGTTCTTC
cdr3_aa: CASSLAGQRDNEQFF
v_call: TRBV5-8
j_call: TRBJ2-1
clone_size: NA
d_call: NA

cdr3_nt: TGTGCCAGCAGCTCAGACCCCCAAGAGACCCAGTACTTC
cdr3_aa: CASSSDPQETQYF
v_call: TRBV5-5
j_call: TRBJ2-5
clone_size: NA
d_call: NA

cdr3_nt: TGTGCCAGCAGCTTGGGGGCGACCTGGGGGCACATTCAGTACTTC
cdr3_aa: CASSLGATWGHIQYF
v_call: TRBV5-4
j_call: TRBJ2-4
clone_size: once
d_call: NA

cdr3_nt: TGTGCCAGCAGACAGGGAGGTCTCGATAGCTATGGCTACACCTTC
cdr3_aa: CASRQGGLDSYGYTF
v_call: TRBV6-5
j_call: TRBJ1-2
clone_size: few
d_call: NA

cdr3_nt: TGTGCCAGCAGCTTTAGCGCCGGAACAGATACGCAGTATTTT
cdr3_aa: CASSFSAGTDTQYF
v_call: TRBV7-3
j_call: TRBJ2-3
clone_size: NA
d_call: NA

cdr3_nt: TGTGCCAGCAGCTTCTCAGCGAATCAGCCCCAGCATTTT
cdr3_aa: CASSFSANQPQHF
v_call: TRBV7-6
j_call: TRBJ1-5
clone_size: few
d_call: NA

cdr3_nt: TGCGCCAGCACGGGACACGTGAACACTGAAGCTTTCTTT
cdr3_aa: CASTGHVNTEAFF
v_call: TRBV10-2
j_call: TRBJ1-1
clone_size: NA
d_call: NA

cdr3_nt: TGTGCCAGCAGCGCCGGACTAGCGGGAGACTCAGAGACCCAGTACTTC
cdr3_aa: CASSAGLAGDSETQYF
v_call: TRBV7-8
j_call: TRBJ2-5
clone_size: NA
d_call: TRBD2

cdr3_nt: TGCGCCAGCAGCCAAGAACTAGCCTACGAGCAGTACTTC
cdr3_aa: CASSQELAYEQYF
v_call: TRBV4-3
j_call: TRBJ2-7
clone_size: once
d_call: NA

cdr3_nt: TGTGCCAGCAGCTTAGCGGGAGGGGGTGGTGAGCAGTTCTTC
cdr3_aa: CASSLAGGGGEQFF
v_call: TRBV11-2
j_call: TRBJ2-1
clone_size: NA
d_call: TRBD2

cdr3_nt: TGCGCCAGCAGACGGACAGGGGGCGTCACAGATACGCAGTATTTT
cdr3_aa: CASRRTGGVTDTQYF
v_call: TRBV5-1
j_call: TRBJ2-3
clone_size: once
d_call: TRBD1

cdr3_nt: TGTGCCAGCAGCCCAGACAGAAGCACTGAAGCTTTCTTT
cdr3_aa: CASSPDRSTEAFF
v_call: TRBV6-6
j_call: TRBJ1-1
clone_size: NA
d_call: NA

cdr3_nt: TGCACCAGGAGGGTTCGCGGGAGTAGGCCAGATACGCAGTATTTT
cdr3_aa: CTRRVRGSRPDTQYF
v_call: TRBV1
j_call: TRBJ2-3
clone_size: NA
d_call: NA